The rows below give T cell receptor beta chains drawn from one sample of a study of early T cells in non-severe SARS-CoV-2 infection. TCRdb ran MiXCR on the 5' RACE reads and lists one entry per CDR3 protein. The sample includes around 84,000 distinct CDR3 sequences, approximately 15% of them seen just once. The sample comprised whole blood. All receptors derive from an adult who was a healthcare worker with PCR-confirmed SARS-CoV-2 infection or an uninfected control (not recorded which). CDR3s include the opening cysteine and the closing phenylalanine or tryptophan.

CDR3,V,J
CASSLDPEGGANVLTF,TRBV11-2,TRBJ2-6
CSAVVRIGTDTQYF,TRBV20-1,TRBJ2-3
CASSRGGIYEQYF,TRBV3-1,TRBJ2-7
CASSGGAHTEAFF,TRBV2,TRBJ1-1
CASSPSGRRDIQYF,TRBV5-4,TRBJ2-4
CASSLGTNTGELFF,TRBV7-6,TRBJ2-2
CASSLQGLRTDTQYF,TRBV6-5,TRBJ2-3
CASNQLSGSQPQHF,TRBV7-2,TRBJ1-5
CASSQVRDRGQTEAFF,TRBV3-1,TRBJ1-1
CASSRGGAGVNYGYTF,TRBV18,TRBJ1-2
CASSFSQGAGELFF,TRBV27,TRBJ2-2
CASSRGQGSGNEQFF,TRBV12-3/TRBV12-4,TRBJ2-1
CASSLLRQGALSEQYF,TRBV27,TRBJ2-7
CASSFSGQPQHF,TRBV27,TRBJ1-5
CASSLVVGLAGAYSYNEQFF,TRBV7-9,TRBJ2-1
CASSPPGNTEAFF,TRBV12-3/TRBV12-4,TRBJ1-1
CAIRSGANVLTF,TRBV11-1,TRBJ2-6
CAISEGVAGEIEQYF,TRBV10-3,TRBJ2-7
CASSSPGQGAMNTEAFF,TRBV5-5,TRBJ1-1
CASSLLMGTRNEAFF,TRBV28,TRBJ1-1
CASSPRDSEQYF,TRBV5-1,TRBJ2-7
CASSLVGRGLAGSEQFF,TRBV7-6,TRBJ2-1
CASSYGHTEAFF,TRBV6-5,TRBJ1-1
CASSLGPQEGPGTIQYF,TRBV28,TRBJ2-4
CASSLGLAASTDTQYF,TRBV5-4,TRBJ2-3
CASSPDPKFEAFF,TRBV18,TRBJ1-1
CAISEGAGEVNEQFF,TRBV10-3,TRBJ2-1
CASRNTLAQYF,TRBV6-5,TRBJ2-3
CASRAGGYNEQFF,TRBV5-1,TRBJ2-1
CASSARLAGTVGTQYF,TRBV7-9,TRBJ2-5
CASSLALAPDTQYF,TRBV7-9,TRBJ2-3
CASSLTGTADEQFF,TRBV7-9,TRBJ2-1
CASSFTGPHEQYF,TRBV27,TRBJ2-7
CASTSASGFSYEQYF,TRBV5-1,TRBJ2-7
CASSQDQQDPYGYTF,TRBV4-2,TRBJ1-2
CASSQNMNTEAFF,TRBV5-6,TRBJ1-1
CASRDVDTQYF,TRBV12-3/TRBV12-4,TRBJ2-3
CASSPLLAGGDTQYF,TRBV7-3,TRBJ2-3
CASSFHDQGQGSPLHF,TRBV7-9,TRBJ1-6
CASSPPGRGTEAFF,TRBV18,TRBJ1-1
CASSEALDPTDTQYF,TRBV6-1,TRBJ2-3
CASSSAPRADQPQHF,TRBV7-8,TRBJ1-5
CASRSAGTSYIQYF,TRBV5-1,TRBJ2-4
CASSSQPQLAGEADTQYF,TRBV7-8,TRBJ2-3
CASSAFGSTEQFF,TRBV2,TRBJ2-1
CASSQDMVVPLSYNEQFF,TRBV14,TRBJ2-1
CASTWTSGRQGTGELFF,TRBV6-2/TRBV6-3,TRBJ2-2
CSARASAEETQYF,TRBV20-1,TRBJ2-5
CASSSTGVRIYEQYF,TRBV6-1,TRBJ2-7
CASSFIMGYEQYF,TRBV27,TRBJ2-7
CASSHGTSGTRYEQYF,TRBV7-9,TRBJ2-7
CASSSDRGLDEQFF,TRBV2,TRBJ2-1
CSARELGGTEAFF,TRBV20-1,TRBJ1-1
CASSVGTGDSPLHF,TRBV9,TRBJ1-6